These 10 T cell receptor beta chains originate from one sample sequenced in a study of cytomegalovirus exposure and HLA in healthy donors. Produced via immunoSEQ multiplex PCR; TCRdb's table is partial and in-frame only. The sample lists about 200,000 clones, about 81% occurring once. The sequencing sample was made of PBMCs. These TCRs come from a woman aged 30 to 39 in good health and CMV-seronegative.

The CDR3 region is CASSLTGRNEQYF. The CDR3 DNA follows: TGTGCCAGCAGCCTCACAGGGCGGAACGAGCAGTACTTC. The chain joins TRBV5-6 to TRBJ2-7; TRBD1 might be the D (6 bases). Per germline, CDR1 SGHDT and CDR2 YYEEEE. This CDR3 has 13 residues. The V gene lost 4 bases and the J gene lost 5 bases, with 13 bases spanning the gap.

Regarding this clone: At the DNA level, this CDR3 is encoded by other sequences in the same sample as well. The gene calls are TRBV5-1 and TRBJ2-5; possibly TRBD2 for D (6 bases). The CDR3 runs 13 residues. Germline V gene data show CDR1 as SGHRS and CDR2 as YFSETQ. Trimming stripped 4 bases from V and 0 bases from J, with 7 bases between. CDR3 protein: CASSPGDQETQYF. The DNA for the CDR3 is TGCGCCAGCAGCCCGGGGGACCAAGAGACCCAGTACTTC.

This clone was seen only a few times. This chain connects TRBV7-3 to TRBJ1-2; perhaps TRBD1 as D (5 bases). The germline V and J ends were trimmed by 5 bases and 5 bases, with 18 bases remaining between them. This CDR3 region has 15 residues. Looked up from germline, CDR1 is SGHTA and CDR2 is FQGTGA. CDR3: CASSLGRGGHYGYTF. The CDR3 DNA sequence: TGTGCCAGCAGCCTGGGGAGGGGAGGGCATTATGGCTACACCTTC.

The V call is TRBV6-1, the J call TRBJ1-4; D ambiguous. Trimming left V 3 bases short and J 14 bases short, with 22 bases between. The CDR3 covers 15 residues. Germline V lookup: CDR1 MNHNS, CDR2 SASEGT. CDR3 loop: CASSDDLESRRFLFF. DNA for the CDR3: TGTGCCAGCAGTGATGATTTGGAGAGTCGGAGGTTTCTGTTTTTT.

The gene calls are TRBV5-1 and TRBJ2-7; 9 bases match TRBD1. V gave up 0 bases and J gave up 7 bases; unmatched junction bases: 8. CDR3 length: 15 amino acids. Germline V lookup: CDR1 SGHRS, CDR2 YFSETQ. The CDR3: CASSLVGQGVGEQYF. The CDR3, as DNA: TGCGCCAGCAGCTTGGTGGGACAGGGTGTGGGGGAGCAGTACTTC.

CDR3 DNA: TGTGCCACCAGCAGTTCGAGGGGAGGGGAATACGAGCAGTACTTC. Amino acids: CATSSSRGGEYEQYF. The chain joins TRBV15 to TRBJ2-7; TRBD2 agrees at 7 bases. The trim removed 3 bases at V and 4 bases at J, leaving 9 bases unmatched. The CDR3 totals 15 residues. Germline loops: CDR1 LNHNV, CDR2 YYDKDF (reference sequence).

The chain carries TRBV6-5 and TRBJ2-7; possibly TRBD1 for D (6 bases). The germline CDR1 and CDR2 sequences are MNHEY and SVGAGI. The CDR3 extends over 15 amino acids. The V end lost 0 bases, the J end lost 3 bases, and 12 bases lay between the germline ends. The CDR3 nucleotides are TGTGCCAGCAGTTACTCGTACTCAGGGGTCTACGAGCAGTACTTC. Translated, it gives CASSYSYSGVYEQYF.

The chain carries TRBV27 and TRBJ1-1; tentative D call: TRBD1 (5 bases). CDR1 is MNHEY and CDR2 is SMNVEV in the germline V gene (reference sequence). Trimming pared 2 bases from V and 4 bases from J, leaving 8 bases between. This CDR3 has 13 residues. The CDR3 reads CASSLRGSTEAFF. As DNA, the CDR3 is TGTGCCAGCAGTTTAAGGGGATCCACTGAAGCTTTCTTT.

V and J are TRBV4-1 and TRBJ1-2, with 9 bases identical to TRBD1. Germline trimming cut 3 bases from V and 7 bases from J; bases unmatched to any gene: 6. This CDR3 spans 14 amino acids. The germline CDR1 and CDR2 sequences are MGHRA and YSYEKL. The CDR3 region has the DNA TGCGCCAGCAGCCAGGGACAGGGTGCCGCTGGCTACACCTTC. Translated, it gives CASSQGQGAAGYTF.

V gene TRBV5-1 combines with J gene TRBJ1-3; 7 positions match TRBD1. The trim removed 0 bases at V and 2 bases at J, leaving 8 bases unmatched. Per the germline V gene, CDR1 is SGHRS and CDR2 is YFSETQ. The length of the CDR3 is 17 residues. CDR3 sequence reads: CASSLGRPTGAGNTIYF. CDR3 sequence (DNA): TGCGCCAGCAGCTTGGGTCGGCCCACAGGGGCTGGAAACACCATATATTTT.